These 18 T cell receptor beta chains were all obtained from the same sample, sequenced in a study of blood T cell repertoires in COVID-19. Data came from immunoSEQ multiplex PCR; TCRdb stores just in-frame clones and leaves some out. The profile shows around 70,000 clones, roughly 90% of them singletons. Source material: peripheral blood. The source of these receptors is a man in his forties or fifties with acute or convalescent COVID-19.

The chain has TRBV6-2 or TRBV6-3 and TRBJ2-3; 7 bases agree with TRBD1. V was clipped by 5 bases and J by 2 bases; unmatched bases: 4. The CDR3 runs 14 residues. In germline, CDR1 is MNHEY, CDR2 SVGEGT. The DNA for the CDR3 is TGTGCCAGCAGTCCACAGGGGTTCACAGATACGCAGTATTTT. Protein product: CASSPQGFTDTQYF.

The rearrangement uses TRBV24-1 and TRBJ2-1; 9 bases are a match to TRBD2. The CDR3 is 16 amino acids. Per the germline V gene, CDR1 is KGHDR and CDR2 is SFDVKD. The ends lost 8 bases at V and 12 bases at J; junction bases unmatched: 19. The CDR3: CATNFGGSGSKFGQFF. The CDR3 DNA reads TGTGCCACCAACTTCGGCGGTAGCGGGAGCAAGTTTGGGCAGTTCTTC.

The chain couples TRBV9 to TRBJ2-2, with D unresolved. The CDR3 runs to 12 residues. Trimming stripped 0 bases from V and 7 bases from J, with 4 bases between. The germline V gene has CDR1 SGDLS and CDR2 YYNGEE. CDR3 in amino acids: CASSVAGGELFF. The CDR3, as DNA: TGTGCCAGCAGCGTAGCAGGCGGGGAGCTGTTTTTT.

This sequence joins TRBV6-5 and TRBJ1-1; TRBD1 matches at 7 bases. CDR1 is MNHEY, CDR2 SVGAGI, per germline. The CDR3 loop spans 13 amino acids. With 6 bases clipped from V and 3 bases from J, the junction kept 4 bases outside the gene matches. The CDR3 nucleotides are TGTGCCAGCAGGAACACAGGGGACACTGAAGCTTTCTTT. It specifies CASRNTGDTEAFF.

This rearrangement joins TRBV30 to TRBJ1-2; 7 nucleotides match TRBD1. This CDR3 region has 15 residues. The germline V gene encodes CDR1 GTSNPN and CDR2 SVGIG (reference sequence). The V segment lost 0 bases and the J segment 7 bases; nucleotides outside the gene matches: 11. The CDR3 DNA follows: TGTGCCTGGAGTGTCGGGACAGCGTCGAACCCTGGCTACACCTTC. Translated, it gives CAWSVGTASNPGYTF.

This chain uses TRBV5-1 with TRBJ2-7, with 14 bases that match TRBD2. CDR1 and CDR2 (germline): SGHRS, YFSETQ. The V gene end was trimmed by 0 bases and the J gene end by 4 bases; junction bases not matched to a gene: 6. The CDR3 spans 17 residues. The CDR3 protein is CASSLAGTSGRWYEQYF. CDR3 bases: TGCGCCAGCAGCTTGGCTGGGACTAGCGGGAGATGGTACGAGCAGTACTTC.

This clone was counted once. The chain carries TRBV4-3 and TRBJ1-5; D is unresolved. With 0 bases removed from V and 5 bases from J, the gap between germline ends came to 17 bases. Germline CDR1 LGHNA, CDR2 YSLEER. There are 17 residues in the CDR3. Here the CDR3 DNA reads TGCGCCAGCAGCCAAGATTTCACAGCCACCGCGTATCAGCCCCAGCATTTT. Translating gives CASSQDFTATAYQPQHF.

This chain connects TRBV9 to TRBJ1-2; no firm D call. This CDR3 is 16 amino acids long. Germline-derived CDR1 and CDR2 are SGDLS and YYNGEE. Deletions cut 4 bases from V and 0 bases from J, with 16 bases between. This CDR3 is CASSPRAGIANYGYTF. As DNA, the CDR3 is TGTGCCAGCAGCCCGAGAGCAGGCATAGCTAACTATGGCTACACCTTC.

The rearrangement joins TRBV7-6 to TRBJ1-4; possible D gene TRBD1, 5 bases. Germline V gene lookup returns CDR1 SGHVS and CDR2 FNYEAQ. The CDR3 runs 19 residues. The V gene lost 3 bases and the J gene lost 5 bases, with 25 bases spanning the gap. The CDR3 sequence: CASSFFGPGEGPKNEKLFF. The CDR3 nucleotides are TGTGCCAGCAGCTTCTTTGGGCCGGGGGAGGGCCCAAAAAATGAAAAACTGTTTTTT.

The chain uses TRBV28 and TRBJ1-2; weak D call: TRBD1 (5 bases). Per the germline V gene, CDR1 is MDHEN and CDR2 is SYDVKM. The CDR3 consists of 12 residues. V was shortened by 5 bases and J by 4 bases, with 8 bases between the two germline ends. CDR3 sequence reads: CASSQGAYGYTF. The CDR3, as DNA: TGTGCCAGCAGTCAAGGGGCCTATGGCTACACCTTC.

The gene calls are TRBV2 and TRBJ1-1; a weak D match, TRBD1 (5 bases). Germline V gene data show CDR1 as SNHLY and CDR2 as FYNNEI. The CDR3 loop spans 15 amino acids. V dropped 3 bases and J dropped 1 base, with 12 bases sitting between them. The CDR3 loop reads CASSDWLGPNTEAFF. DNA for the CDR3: TGTGCCAGCAGTGATTGGCTGGGGCCGAACACTGAAGCTTTCTTT.

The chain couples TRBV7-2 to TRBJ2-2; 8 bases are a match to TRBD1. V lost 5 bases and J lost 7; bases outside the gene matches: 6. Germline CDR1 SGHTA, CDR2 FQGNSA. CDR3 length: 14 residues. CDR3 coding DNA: TGTGCCAGCAGCGCCAGGGGGCATAACGGGGAGCTGTTTTTT. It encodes CASSARGHNGELFF.

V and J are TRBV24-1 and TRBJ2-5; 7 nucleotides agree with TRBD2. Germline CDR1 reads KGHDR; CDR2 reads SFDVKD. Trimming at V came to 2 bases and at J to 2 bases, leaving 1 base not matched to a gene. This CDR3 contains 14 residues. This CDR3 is CATSDSGGQETQYF. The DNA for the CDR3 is TGTGCCACCAGTGATTCGGGGGGACAAGAGACCCAGTACTTC.

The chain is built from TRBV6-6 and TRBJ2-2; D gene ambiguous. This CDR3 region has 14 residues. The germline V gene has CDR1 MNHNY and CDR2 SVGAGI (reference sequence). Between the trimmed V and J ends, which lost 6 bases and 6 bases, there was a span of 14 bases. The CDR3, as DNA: TGTGCCAGCAGAACGAGGCCCTCAGCCGGGGAGCTGTTTTTT. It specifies CASRTRPSAGELFF.

DNA for the CDR3: TGTGCCATCCGAGGACTAGCTGTGAACACCGGGGAGCTGTTTTTT. Residues: CAIRGLAVNTGELFF. The chain uses TRBV10-3 and TRBJ2-2; 8 positions match TRBD2. Germline V gene sequence: CDR1 ENHRY, CDR2 SYGVKD. There are 15 residues in the CDR3. Trimming took 8 bases from V and 1 from J; bases not matched to a gene: 6.

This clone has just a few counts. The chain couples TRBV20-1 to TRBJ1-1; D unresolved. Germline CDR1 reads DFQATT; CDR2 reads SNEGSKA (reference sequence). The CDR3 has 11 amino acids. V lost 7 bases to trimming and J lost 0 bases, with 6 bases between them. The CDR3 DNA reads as TGCAGTGGGCGGATGAACACTGAAGCTTTCTTT. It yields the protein CSGRMNTEAFF.

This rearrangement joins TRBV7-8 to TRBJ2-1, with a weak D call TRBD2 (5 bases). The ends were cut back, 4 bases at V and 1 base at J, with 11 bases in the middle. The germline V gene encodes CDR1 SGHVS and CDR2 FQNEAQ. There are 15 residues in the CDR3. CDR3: CASSSKDSSYNEQFF. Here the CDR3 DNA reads TGTGCCAGCAGCTCAAAGGACTCTTCCTACAATGAGCAGTTCTTC.

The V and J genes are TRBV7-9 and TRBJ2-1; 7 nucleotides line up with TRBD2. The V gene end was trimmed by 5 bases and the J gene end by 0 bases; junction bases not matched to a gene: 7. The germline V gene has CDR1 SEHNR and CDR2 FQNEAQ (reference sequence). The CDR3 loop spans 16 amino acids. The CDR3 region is CASSPKGGASYNEQFF. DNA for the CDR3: TGTGCCAGCAGCCCAAAGGGAGGGGCCTCCTACAATGAGCAGTTCTTC.